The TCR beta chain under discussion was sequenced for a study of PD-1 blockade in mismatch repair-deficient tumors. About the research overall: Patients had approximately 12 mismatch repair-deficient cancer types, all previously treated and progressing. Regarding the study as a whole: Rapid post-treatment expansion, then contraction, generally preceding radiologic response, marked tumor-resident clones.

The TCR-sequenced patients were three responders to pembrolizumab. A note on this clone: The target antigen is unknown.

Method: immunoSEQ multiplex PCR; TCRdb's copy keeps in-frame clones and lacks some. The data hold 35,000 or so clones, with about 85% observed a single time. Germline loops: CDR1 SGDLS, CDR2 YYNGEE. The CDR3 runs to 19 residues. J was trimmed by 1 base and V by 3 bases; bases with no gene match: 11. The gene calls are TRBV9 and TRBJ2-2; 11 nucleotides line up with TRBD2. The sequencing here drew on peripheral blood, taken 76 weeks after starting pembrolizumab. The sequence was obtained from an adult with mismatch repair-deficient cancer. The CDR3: CASSGEGSGRAQNTGELFF. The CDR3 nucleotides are TGTGCCAGCAGCGGAGAAGGTAGCGGGAGGGCCCAGAACACCGGGGAGCTGTTTTTT. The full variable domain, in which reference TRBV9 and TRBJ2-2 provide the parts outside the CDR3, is DSGVTQTPKHLITATGQRVTLRCSPRSGDLSVYWYQQSLDQGLQFLIQYYNGEERAKGNILERFSAQQFPDLHSELNLSSLELGDSALYFCASSGEGSGRAQNTGELFFGEGSRLTVL.